The source of this T cell receptor (beta chain) is a study of cytomegalovirus exposure and HLA in healthy donors. About this clone: Its specificity is unknown.

Amplification used 60 Vbeta primers and 13 Jbeta primers. Data came from immunoSEQ multiplex PCR; TCRdb stores just in-frame clones and leaves some out. The sample lists roughly 170,000 clones, around four fifths occurring once. Notes on the study in general: V- and J-gene trimming in TCR beta was tied to a missense DCLRE1C variant by an analysis performed later. Sequencing likely caused a cluster of highly shared sequence variants. Immune exposure information available was restricted to CMV serostatus.

This CDR3 spans 16 amino acids. CDR1 is SEHNR and CDR2 is FQNEAQ in the germline V gene (reference sequence). V shed 5 bases, J shed 3 bases, and the junction held 11 bases outside the gene matches. The TCR originated in a man aged 25 to 40 in good health and CMV-seronegative. The chain recombines TRBV7-9 with TRBJ2-7; 9 bases are shared with TRBD1. The sequencing sample was made of PBMCs. The CDR3 reads CASSPLAGQGVYEQYF. CDR3 bases: TGTGCCAGCAGCCCCCTGGCGGGACAGGGAGTCTACGAGCAGTACTTC.